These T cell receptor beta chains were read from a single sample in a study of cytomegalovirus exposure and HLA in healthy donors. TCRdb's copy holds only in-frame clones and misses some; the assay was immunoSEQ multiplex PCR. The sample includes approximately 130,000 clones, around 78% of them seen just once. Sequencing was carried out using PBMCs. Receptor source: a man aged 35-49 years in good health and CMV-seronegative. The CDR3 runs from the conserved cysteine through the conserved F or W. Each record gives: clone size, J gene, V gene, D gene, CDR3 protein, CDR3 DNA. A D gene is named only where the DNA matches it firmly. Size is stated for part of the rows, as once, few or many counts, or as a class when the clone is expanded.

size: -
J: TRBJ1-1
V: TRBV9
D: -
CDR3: CASSPRSGGTEAFF
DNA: TGTGCCAGCAGCCCCCGCTCGGGGGGCACTGAAGCTTTCTTT

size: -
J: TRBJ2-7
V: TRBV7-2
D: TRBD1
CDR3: CASSLYETGSYEQYF
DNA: TGTGCCAGCAGCTTATATGAGACAGGGAGTTACGAGCAGTACTTC

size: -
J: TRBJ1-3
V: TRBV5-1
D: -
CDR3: CASSLAGIGNTIYF
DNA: TGCGCCAGCAGCTTGGCAGGGATCGGAAACACCATATATTTT

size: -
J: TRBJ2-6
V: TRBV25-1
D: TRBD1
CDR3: CASTGQGSSGANVLTF
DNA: TGTGCCAGCACCGGACAGGGGAGCTCTGGGGCCAACGTCCTGACTTTC

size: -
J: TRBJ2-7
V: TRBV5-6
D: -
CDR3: CASSPPPSEVLEQYF
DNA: TGTGCCAGCAGCCCCCCCCCTAGCGAGGTCTTGGAGCAGTACTTC

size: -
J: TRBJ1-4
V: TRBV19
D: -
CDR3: CASLRGSNANEKLFF
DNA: TGTGCCAGCCTCAGGGGCAGTAACGCTAATGAAAAACTGTTTTTT

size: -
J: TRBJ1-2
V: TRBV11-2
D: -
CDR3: CASSMGRSGYGYTF
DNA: TGTGCCAGCAGCATGGGCCGTTCGGGGTATGGCTACACCTTC

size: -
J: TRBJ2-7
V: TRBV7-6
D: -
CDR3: CASSLGVSGSSYEQYF
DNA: TGTGCCAGCAGCTTAGGGGTTAGCGGTAGCTCCTACGAGCAGTACTTC

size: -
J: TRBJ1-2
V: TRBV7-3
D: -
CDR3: CASSLTGLETLWSGYTF
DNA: TGTGCCAGCAGCTTAACTGGCTTGGAAACCTTATGGAGCGGCTACACCTTC

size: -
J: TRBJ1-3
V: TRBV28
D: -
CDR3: CASSFGAGGNTIYF
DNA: TGTGCCAGCAGTTTTGGGGCAGGGGGAAACACCATATATTTT

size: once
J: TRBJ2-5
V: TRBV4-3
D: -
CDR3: CASSQDWGTGAPASNF
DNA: -

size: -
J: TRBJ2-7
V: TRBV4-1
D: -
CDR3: CASSQEGAGVNYEQYF
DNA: TGCGCCAGCAGCCAAGAAGGCGCAGGGGTCAATTACGAGCAGTACTTC

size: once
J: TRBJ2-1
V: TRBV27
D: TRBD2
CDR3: CASSLSLAGHNEQFF
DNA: TGTGCCAGCAGTTTATCCCTAGCGGGTCACAATGAGCAGTTCTTC

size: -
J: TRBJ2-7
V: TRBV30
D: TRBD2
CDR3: CAWRATSGGSYEQYF
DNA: TGTGCCTGGAGGGCGACTAGCGGGGGATCCTACGAGCAGTACTTC

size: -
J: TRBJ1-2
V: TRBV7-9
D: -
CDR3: CASSPGQIYGYTF
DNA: TGTGCCAGCAGCCCCGGACAGATCTATGGCTACACCTTC

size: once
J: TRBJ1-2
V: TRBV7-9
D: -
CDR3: CASSSGQNYGYTF
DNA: TGTGCCAGCAGCTCTGGACAGAACTATGGCTACACCTTC

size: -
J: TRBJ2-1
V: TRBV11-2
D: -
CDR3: CASSPWGVEGEQFF
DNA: TGTGCCAGCAGCCCTTGGGGGGTCGAGGGGGAGCAGTTCTTC

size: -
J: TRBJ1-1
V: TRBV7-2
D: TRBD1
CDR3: CASSFSATGTVSYEAFF
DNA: TGTGCCAGCAGCTTTAGCGCTACCGGGACAGTTTCTTATGAAGCTTTCTTT

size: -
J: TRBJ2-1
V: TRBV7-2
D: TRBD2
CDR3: CASSLAVTSGGVEQFF
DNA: TGTGCCAGCAGCTTAGCGGTGACTAGCGGGGGGGTTGAGCAGTTCTTC

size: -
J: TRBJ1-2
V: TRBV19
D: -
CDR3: CASSMSQGGNYGYTF
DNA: TGTGCCAGTAGTATGTCCCAGGGAGGGAACTATGGCTACACCTTC

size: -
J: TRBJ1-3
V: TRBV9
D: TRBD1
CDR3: CASSVETGSGNTIYF
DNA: TGTGCCAGCAGCGTAGAGACAGGGTCTGGAAACACCATATATTTT

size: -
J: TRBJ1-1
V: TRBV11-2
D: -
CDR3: CASSPLGVNTEAFF
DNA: TGTGCCAGCAGCCCATTAGGGGTGAACACTGAAGCTTTCTTT

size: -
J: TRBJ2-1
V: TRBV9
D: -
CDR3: CASSVGGRGNEQFF
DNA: TGTGCCAGCAGCGTAGGAGGCAGGGGCAATGAGCAGTTCTTC

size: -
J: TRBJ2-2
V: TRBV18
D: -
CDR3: CASSPLNTGELFF
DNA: TGTGCCAGCTCACCACTAAACACCGGGGAGCTGTTTTTT

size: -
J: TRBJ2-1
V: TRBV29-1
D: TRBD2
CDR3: CSVEMGLVAYDEQFF
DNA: TGCAGCGTTGAAATGGGACTAGTAGCCTACGATGAGCAGTTCTTC

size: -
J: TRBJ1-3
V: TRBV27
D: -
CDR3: CASSLGGVGSGNTIYF
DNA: TGTGCCAGCAGTCTCGGAGGCGTGGGGTCCGGAAACACCATATATTTT

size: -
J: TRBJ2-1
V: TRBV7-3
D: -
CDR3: CASSLAGPHNEQFF
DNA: TGTGCCAGCAGCTTAGCGGGGCCACACAATGAGCAGTTCTTC

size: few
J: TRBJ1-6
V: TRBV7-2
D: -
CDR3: CASRPSDSYNSPLHF
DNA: TGTGCCAGCAGGCCGAGCGACAGCTATAATTCACCCCTCCACTTT

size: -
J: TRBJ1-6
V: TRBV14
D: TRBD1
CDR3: CASSQDLGQGISPLHF
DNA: TGTGCCAGCAGCCAAGATCTGGGACAGGGGATCTCACCCCTCCACTTT

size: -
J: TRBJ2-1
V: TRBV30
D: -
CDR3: CARRAVSYNEQFF
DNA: TGCGCCAGAAGAGCGGTCTCCTACAATGAGCAGTTCTTC

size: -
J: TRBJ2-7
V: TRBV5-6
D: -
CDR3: CASSLRGGWRYEQYF
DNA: TGTGCCAGCAGCTTGAGGGGGGGATGGAGGTACGAGCAGTACTTC

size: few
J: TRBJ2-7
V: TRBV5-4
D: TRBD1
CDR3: CASSIQGTDEQYF
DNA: TGTGCCAGCAGTATACAGGGGACCGACGAGCAGTACTTC

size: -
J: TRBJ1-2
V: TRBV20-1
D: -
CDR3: CSPDRNYGYTF
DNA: TGCAGTCCCGACAGAAACTATGGCTACACCTTC

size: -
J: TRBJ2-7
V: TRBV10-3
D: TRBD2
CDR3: CAISDWLAGVFEQYF
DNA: TGTGCCATCAGTGATTGGCTAGCGGGAGTCTTCGAGCAGTACTTC

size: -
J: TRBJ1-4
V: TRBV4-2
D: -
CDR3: CASSQDPRFVTNEKLFF
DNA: TGTGCCAGCAGCCAAGATCCGAGGTTTGTAACTAATGAAAAACTGTTTTTT

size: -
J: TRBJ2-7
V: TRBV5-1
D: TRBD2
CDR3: CASSLLPGGTYEQYF
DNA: TGCGCCAGCAGCTTGCTGCCGGGAGGTACCTACGAGCAGTACTTC

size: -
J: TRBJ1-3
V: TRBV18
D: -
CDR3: CASSLGASGNTIYF
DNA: TGTGCCAGCTCACTGGGGGCCTCTGGAAACACCATATATTTT

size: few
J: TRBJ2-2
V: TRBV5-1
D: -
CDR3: CASSWGQIDTGELFF
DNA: TGCGCCAGCAGCTGGGGGCAGATCGACACCGGGGAGCTGTTTTTT

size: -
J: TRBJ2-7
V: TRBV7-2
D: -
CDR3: CASTLSARREQYF
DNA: TGTGCCAGCACCCTTTCAGCGCGGCGCGAGCAGTACTTC

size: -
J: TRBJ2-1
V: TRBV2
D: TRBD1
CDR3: CASVQGVGEQFF
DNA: TGTGCCAGTGTACAGGGGGTAGGGGAGCAGTTCTTC

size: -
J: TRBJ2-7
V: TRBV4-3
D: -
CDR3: CASSQDRDSSYEQYF
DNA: TGCGCCAGCAGCCAAGATCGGGACTCAAGTTACGAGCAGTACTTC

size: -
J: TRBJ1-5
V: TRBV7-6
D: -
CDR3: CASSLYSGNNQPQHF
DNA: TGTGCCAGCAGCTTATACTCAGGAAACAATCAGCCCCAGCATTTT

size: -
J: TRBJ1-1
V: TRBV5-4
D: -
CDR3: CASSLQGYDVAFF
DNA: TGTGCCAGCAGTCTGCAGGGTTACGATGTCGCTTTCTTT

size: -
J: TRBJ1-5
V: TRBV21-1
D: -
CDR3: CASSGDRSYSNQPQHF
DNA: TGTGCCAGCAGTGGGGACAGGAGTTATAGCAATCAGCCCCAGCATTTT

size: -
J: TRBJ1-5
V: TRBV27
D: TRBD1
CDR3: CASSLEGAPNQPQHF
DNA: TGTGCCAGCAGTTTAGAGGGGGCCCCCAATCAGCCCCAGCATTTT

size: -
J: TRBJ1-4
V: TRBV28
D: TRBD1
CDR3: CASSSGGAGEKLFF
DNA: TGTGCCAGCAGTTCAGGGGGCGCGGGAGAAAAACTGTTTTTT